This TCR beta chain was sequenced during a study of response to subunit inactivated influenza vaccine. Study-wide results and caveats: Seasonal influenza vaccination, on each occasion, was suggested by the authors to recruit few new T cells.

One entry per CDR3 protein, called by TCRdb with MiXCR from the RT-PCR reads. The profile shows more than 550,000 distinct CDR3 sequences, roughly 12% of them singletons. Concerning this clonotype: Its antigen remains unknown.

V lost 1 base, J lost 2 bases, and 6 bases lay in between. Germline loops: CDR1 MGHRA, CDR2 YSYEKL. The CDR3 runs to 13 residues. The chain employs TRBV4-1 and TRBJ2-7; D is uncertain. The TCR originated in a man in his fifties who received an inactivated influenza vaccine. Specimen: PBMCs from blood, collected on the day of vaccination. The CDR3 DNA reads TGCGCCAGCAGCCAAGGGTTCGCCTACGAGCAGTACTTC. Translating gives CASSQGFAYEQYF.